Given below is one T cell receptor (beta chain) in context. What this receptor recognizes is not known. Per-base qualities were not stored, and no clone one base away is much larger. The sample originates from a study of technical replicates of blood from a few donors (dated by TCRdb to 2016 to 2017). The library was obtained by the immunoSEQ multiplex PCR assay. Imported from immuneACCESS, the table was reduced by TCRdb to in-frame sequences with V and J called. These copies leave out some clones; in studies compared against another copy, an unresolved V gene accounts for under half, and the cause of the remainder is not known. For this sample there are 51,000 or so clones; around 90% appear just once. Of the sample, 3.5% to 4.5% falls within the top ten clones. V is clipped by 6 bases and J by 0 bases, and the sequence between their germline boundaries is 7 bases long. Via the germline V gene, CDR1 is SGHTA and CDR2 FQGTGA. The CDR3 contains 13 residues, cysteine and phenylalanine counted. Only the CDR3 DNA is retained, 39 bases long and in frame from the first base.

The sample consisted of PBMCs. This sequence uses TRBV7-3 and TRBJ2-3; TRBD2 is possibly the D segment (5 matching bases). The origin of this receptor is a human donor in good health. Some clones in this sample may be carry-over from other donors' samples. The DNA sequence reads TGTGCCAGCAGTCCGGGGAGCACAGATACGCAGTATTTT. Protein translation: CASSPGSTDTQYF.